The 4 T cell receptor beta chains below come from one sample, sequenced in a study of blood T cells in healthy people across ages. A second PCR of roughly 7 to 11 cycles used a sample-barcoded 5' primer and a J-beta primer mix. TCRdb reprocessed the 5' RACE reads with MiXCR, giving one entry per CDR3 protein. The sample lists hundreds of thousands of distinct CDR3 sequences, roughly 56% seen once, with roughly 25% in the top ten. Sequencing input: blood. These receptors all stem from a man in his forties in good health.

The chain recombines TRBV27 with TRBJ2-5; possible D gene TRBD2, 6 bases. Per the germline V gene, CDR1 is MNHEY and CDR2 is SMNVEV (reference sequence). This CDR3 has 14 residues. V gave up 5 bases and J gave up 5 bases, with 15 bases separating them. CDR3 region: CASSERDWTETQYF. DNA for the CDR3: TGTGCCAGCAGTGAAAGGGACTGGACGGAGACCCAGTACTTC.

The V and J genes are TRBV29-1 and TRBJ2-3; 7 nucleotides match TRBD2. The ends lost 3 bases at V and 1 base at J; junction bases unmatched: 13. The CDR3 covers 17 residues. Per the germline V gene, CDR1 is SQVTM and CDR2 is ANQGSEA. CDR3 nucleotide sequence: TGCAGCGTTGATGTTCTAGCGGATAGGGGCGGCACAGATACGCAGTATTTT. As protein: CSVDVLADRGGTDTQYF.

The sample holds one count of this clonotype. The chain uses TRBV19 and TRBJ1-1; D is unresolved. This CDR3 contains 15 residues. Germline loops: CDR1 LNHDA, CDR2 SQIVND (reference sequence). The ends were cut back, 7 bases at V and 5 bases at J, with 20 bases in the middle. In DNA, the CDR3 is TGTGCCAGTATCACGACCAACCTAGGAGGGACTGAAGCTTTCTTT. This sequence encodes CASITTNLGGTEAFF.

DNA of the CDR3: TGTGCCAGCAGCTTAGTGAGGGGGCTTACGGAGACCCAGTACTTC. Protein: CASSLVRGLTETQYF. V usage is TRBV7-2 and J usage is TRBJ2-5; TRBD1 matches at 7 bases. V lost 1 base and J lost 5; bases outside the gene matches: 7. The CDR3 spans 15 residues. Germline V gene sequence: CDR1 SGHTA, CDR2 FQGNSA.